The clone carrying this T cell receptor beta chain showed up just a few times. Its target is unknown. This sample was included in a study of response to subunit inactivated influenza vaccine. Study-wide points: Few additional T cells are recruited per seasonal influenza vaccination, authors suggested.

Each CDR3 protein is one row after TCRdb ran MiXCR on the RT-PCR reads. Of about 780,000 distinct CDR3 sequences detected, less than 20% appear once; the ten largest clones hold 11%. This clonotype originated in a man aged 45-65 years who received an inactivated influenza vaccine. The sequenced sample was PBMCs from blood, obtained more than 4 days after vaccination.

The CDR3: CASSLWRELSETQYF. CDR3 bases: TGTGCCAGCAGCCTCTGGCGGGAATTGTCAGAGACCCAGTACTTC. The rearrangement uses TRBV7-9 and TRBJ2-5, with D perhaps TRBD2 (6 bases). Trimming removed 5 bases at V and 4 bases at J, with 17 bases between. Germline CDR1 and CDR2: SEHNR and FQNEAQ (reference sequence). There are 15 residues in the CDR3.